The sample holds a few counts of the clone carrying this T cell receptor (beta chain). The antigen remains unidentified. This sample is part of a study of shared clonotypes between healthy human individuals. CDR1 is SEHNR and CDR2 is FQNEAQ in the germline V gene (reference sequence). This CDR3 spans 16 amino acids. V dropped 6 bases and J dropped 0 bases, with 16 bases sitting between them. General study findings and limits: The naive CD4 repertoires of a few donors were compared, and around 4.7% of clonotypes were shared. Blood was the sole source, and tissue repertoires probably differ.

Using immunoSEQ multiplex PCR, the repertoire was profiled, and TCRdb retains in-frame clones only, with some absent. The repertoire holds about a million clones, with approximately 80% as singletons. CD4+ cells underwent separation, giving CD45RA+ naive and CD45RA-negative memory subsets. Sequencing was done on a sample of memory CD4+ T cells from PBMCs. Noted subset: CD45RA-negative fraction. This receptor was identified in a man aged 18 to 30 in good health. Some clones in this sample may be carry-over from other donors' samples. The chain is built from TRBV7-9 and TRBJ2-3; D unresolved. The CDR3, as DNA: TGTGCCAGCAGATTGCTGGGGTACCCTAGCACAGATACGCAGTATTTT. Encoded protein: CASRLLGYPSTDTQYF. Full variable domain (outside the CDR3, taken from reference TRBV7-9 and TRBJ2-3): DTGVSQNPRHKITKRGQNVTFRCDPISEHNRLYWYRQTLGQGPEFLTYFQNEAQLEKSRLLSDRFSAERPKGSFSTLEIQRTEQGDSAMYLCASRLLGYPSTDTQYFGPGTRLTVL.